Sequencing of this T cell receptor beta chain was carried out in a study of cytomegalovirus exposure and HLA in healthy donors. Looking at the study overall: There were 75 million to 95 million unique TCRs (from HLA-typed donors) in an early data release.

Healthy donors of bone marrow made up the group. PCR employed 60 Vbeta and 13 Jbeta primers. Repertoires were generated with immunoSEQ multiplex PCR, while TCRdb's copy carries only in-frame clones and drops some. The sample records 200,000 to 250,000 clones, about 70% being singletons. The study, taken as a whole, reports: Among CMV-associated TCR beta chains, most appeared HLA-restricted in a later analysis. The authors enumerated 150 to 200 TCR beta chains as linked to cytomegalovirus.

In the case of this clone: Its antigen is not identified. The junction and the germline gene differ at one end; a read error may be behind it.

The CDR3 has 15 residues. Germline V CDR1 and CDR2: MGHRA, YSYEKL. The sequence derives from a woman aged 30 to 39 in good health and CMV-seronegative. The V and J genes are TRBV4-1 and TRBJ2-1; tentative D call: TRBD2 (7 bases). Material for sequencing was PBMCs. The CDR3 nucleotides read TGCGCCAGCAGCCCCATAGGGGGGGGCCAGGGTTCGGAGGTCTTC. It specifies CASSPIGGGQGSEVF.